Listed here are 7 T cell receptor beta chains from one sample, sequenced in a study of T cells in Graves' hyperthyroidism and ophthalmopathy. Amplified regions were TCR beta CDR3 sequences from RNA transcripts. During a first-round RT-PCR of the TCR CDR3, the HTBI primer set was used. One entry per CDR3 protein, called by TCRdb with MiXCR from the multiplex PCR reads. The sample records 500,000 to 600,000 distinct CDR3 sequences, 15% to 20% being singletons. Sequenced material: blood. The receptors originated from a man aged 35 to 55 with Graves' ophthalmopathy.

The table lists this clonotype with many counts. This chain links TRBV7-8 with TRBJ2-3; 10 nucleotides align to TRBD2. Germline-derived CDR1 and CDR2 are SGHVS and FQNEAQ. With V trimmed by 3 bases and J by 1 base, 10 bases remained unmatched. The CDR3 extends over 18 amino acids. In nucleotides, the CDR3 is TGTGCCAGCAGCTTGAAAGGGCGAGGACTAGCGGGCACAGATACGCAGTATTTT. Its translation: CASSLKGRGLAGTDTQYF.

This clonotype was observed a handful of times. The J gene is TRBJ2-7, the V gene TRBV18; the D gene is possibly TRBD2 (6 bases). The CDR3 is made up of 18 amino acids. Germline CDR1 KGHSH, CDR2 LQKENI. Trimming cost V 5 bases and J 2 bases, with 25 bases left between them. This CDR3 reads CASSTLATAGTKTYEQYF. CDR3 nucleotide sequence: TGTGCCAGCTCAACACTAGCAACAGCCGGAACGAAAACCTACGAGCAGTACTTC.

As DNA, the CDR3 is TGTGCCAGCAGTTTATTGTCCGGACCTGAGCAGTTCTTC. This sequence encodes CASSLLSGPEQFF. The chain couples TRBV28 to TRBJ2-1; no reliable D call. Trimming took 1 base from V and 9 from J, leaving 10 bases between them. The CDR3 runs to 13 residues. Per the germline V gene, CDR1 is MDHEN and CDR2 is SYDVKM.

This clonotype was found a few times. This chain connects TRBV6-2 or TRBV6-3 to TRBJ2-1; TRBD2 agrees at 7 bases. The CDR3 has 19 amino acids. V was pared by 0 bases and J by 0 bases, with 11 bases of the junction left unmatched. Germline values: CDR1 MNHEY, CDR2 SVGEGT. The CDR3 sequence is CASSYSTVSSGGSYNEQFF. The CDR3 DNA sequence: TGTGCCAGCAGTTACTCCACAGTATCTAGCGGTGGCTCCTACAATGAGCAGTTCTTC.

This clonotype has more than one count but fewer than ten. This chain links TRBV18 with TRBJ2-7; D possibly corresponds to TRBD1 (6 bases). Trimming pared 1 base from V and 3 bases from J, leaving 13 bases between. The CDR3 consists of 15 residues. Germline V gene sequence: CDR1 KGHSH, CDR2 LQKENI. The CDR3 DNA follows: TGTGCCAGCTCACCACTTCCGGCAGGGGACTACGAGCAGTACTTC. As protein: CASSPLPAGDYEQYF.

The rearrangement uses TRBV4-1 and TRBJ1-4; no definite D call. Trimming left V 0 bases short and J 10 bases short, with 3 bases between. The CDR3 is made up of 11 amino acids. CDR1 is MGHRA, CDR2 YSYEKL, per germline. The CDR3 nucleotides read TGCGCCAGCAGCCAAGATCGAAAACTGTTTTTT. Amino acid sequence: CASSQDRKLFF.

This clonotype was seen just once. CDR3 region: CSARTGSSAGGEQYF. The CDR3 nucleotides are TGCAGTGCTAGAACGGGCTCTAGCGCGGGGGGAGAGCAGTACTTC. V usage is TRBV20-1 and J usage is TRBJ2-7, with 8 nucleotides matching TRBD2. Germline CDR1 and CDR2: DFQATT and SNEGSKA (reference sequence). With V trimmed by 2 bases and J by 7 bases, 13 bases remained unmatched. The CDR3 runs to 15 residues.